The next 16 T cell receptor beta chains were all read from a single sample in a study of beta chain features in type 1 diabetes. Sequenced material consisted of expressed TCRB transcripts (all of the isolated RNA was reverse transcribed). Sequencing used immunoSEQ multiplex PCR; TCRdb keeps in-frame clones, though not all of them. Of some 150,000 clones in the sample, 11% were seen once. Sequencing was done on a sample of central memory CD4+ T cells from blood. The receptors originated from a man aged 18 to 30 in good health.

The V gene is TRBV9, the J gene TRBJ2-1; 7 positions match TRBD1. CDR1 and CDR2 (germline): SGDLS, YYNGEE. Losses at the gene ends were 0 bases for V and 6 bases for J; bases not matched to a gene: 6. The CDR3 runs to 15 residues. The CDR3 nucleotides read TGTGCCAGCAGCGTAGGTGACAGGGTCCCCAATGAGCAGTTCTTC. Translated, it gives CASSVGDRVPNEQFF.

This clone occurred a few times. The chain has TRBV6-6 and TRBJ2-7; no reliable D call. V shed 5 bases and J shed 2 bases, with 13 bases lying between them. The germline gives CDR1 MNHNY, CDR2 SVGAGI (reference sequence). CDR3 length: 14 residues. The DNA of the CDR3 is TGTGCCAGCAGTCCGCGACAAGGACCCTACGAGCAGTACTTC. Protein: CASSPRQGPYEQYF.

V usage is TRBV29-1 and J usage is TRBJ1-3, with a weak D call TRBD1 (5 bases). In germline, CDR1 is SQVTM, CDR2 ANQGSEA. V lost 6 bases and J lost 8, with 14 bases in between. This CDR3 has 12 amino acids. CDR3 sequence: CSVGQAADTIYF. The CDR3 DNA is TGCAGCGTCGGACAAGCGGCGGACACCATATATTTT.

This sequence joins TRBV29-1 and TRBJ2-7, with a possible D match to TRBD1 (5 bases). With 5 bases removed from V and 2 bases from J, the gap between germline ends came to 13 bases. From germline, CDR1 is SQVTM and CDR2 ANQGSEA. CDR3 length: 13 residues. Here the CDR3 reads CSVQTVKPYEQYF. The CDR3 nucleotides are TGCAGCGTTCAGACAGTAAAGCCCTACGAGCAGTACTTC.

This clone was counted only a few times. The chain uses TRBV4-1 and TRBJ2-3; D gene unclear. CDR1 is MGHRA, CDR2 YSYEKL, per germline. V was clipped by 0 bases and J by 7 bases, with 11 bases between them. The length of the CDR3 is 14 residues. Here the CDR3 reads CASSQDLGLNTQYF. CDR3 nucleotide sequence: TGCGCCAGCAGCCAAGATCTGGGATTAAATACGCAGTATTTT.

V is TRBV7-2 and J is TRBJ1-2; D is unclear. The CDR3 length is 12 residues. In germline, CDR1 is SGHTA, CDR2 FQGNSA. Trimming stripped 2 bases from V and 4 bases from J, with 5 bases between. CDR3 DNA sequence: TGTGCCAGCAGCTTATGGCCCTATGGCTACACCTTC. Amino acids: CASSLWPYGYTF.

The rearrangement uses TRBV5-1 and TRBJ2-7, with 9 nucleotides matching TRBD2. This CDR3 has 13 residues. The germline CDR1 and CDR2 sequences are SGHRS and YFSETQ. Unmatched junction bases numbered 6, after V lost 7 bases and J lost 4 bases. CDR3 coding DNA: TGCGCCAGCGCTAGGCGGGAGGGATACGAGCAGTACTTC. This sequence encodes CASARREGYEQYF.

This clone showed up just a few times. The V gene is TRBV7-2, the J gene TRBJ1-3; D possibly corresponds to TRBD1 (6 bases). This CDR3 comprises 15 residues. The V end was cut by 5 bases, the J end by 0 bases, with 11 bases between. CDR1 and CDR2 from the germline V gene are SGHTA and FQGNSA. The CDR3 reads CASSQTGSSGNTIYF. The CDR3 DNA reads as TGTGCCAGCAGCCAGACAGGAAGCTCTGGAAACACCATATATTTT.

This clone has just a few counts. The gene calls are TRBV18 and TRBJ1-2; TRBD1 might be the D (5 bases). CDR1 KGHSH and CDR2 LQKENI come from the germline V gene. The CDR3 runs 16 residues. V lost 2 bases to trimming and J lost 1 base, with 14 bases between them. Here the CDR3 DNA reads TGTGCCAGCTCACCAAGGGGCGGCGGAGATAACTATGGCTACACCTTC. This codes for CASSPRGGGDNYGYTF.

This clone was seen only a few times. The rearrangement links TRBV6-5 to TRBJ2-7; no clear D gene. The length of the CDR3 is 13 residues. The V and J ends lost 4 bases and 3 bases respectively, with 10 bases between them. Germline lookup yields CDR1 MNHEY and CDR2 SVGAGI. The CDR3 spells CASSLGHNYEQYF. The CDR3 DNA reads as TGTGCCAGCAGTTTGGGCCACAACTACGAGCAGTACTTC.

This clone occurred a few times. This chain links TRBV6-1 with TRBJ2-7; tentatively, D is TRBD1 or TRBD2 (5 bases each). Trimming stripped 8 bases from V and 0 bases from J, with 11 bases between. CDR3 size: 13 residues. In germline, CDR1 is MNHNS, CDR2 SASEGT. The CDR3 region has the DNA TGTGCCAGCGAAAGAGGGGACTCCTACGAGCAGTACTTC. As protein: CASERGDSYEQYF.

This clone was detected only a few times. V usage is TRBV10-3 and J usage is TRBJ2-2; D uncertain. This CDR3 spans 11 amino acids. Trimming removed 4 bases at V and 8 bases at J, with 5 bases between. The germline V gene encodes CDR1 ENHRY and CDR2 SYGVKD. CDR3 bases: TGTGCCATCAGTGCCCATGGGGAGCTGTTTTTT. This translates into CAISAHGELFF.

The chain has TRBV4-2 and TRBJ2-5, with 7 bases aligning to TRBD2. CDR1 LGHNA and CDR2 YNFKEQ come from the germline V gene. The junction had 4 bases not matched to a gene; V was cut back by 2 bases and J by 4 bases. The CDR3 covers 14 residues. CDR3 in DNA: TGTGCCAGCAGCCAACAGACTAGCAGAGAGACCCAGTACTTC. Amino acid sequence: CASSQQTSRETQYF.

Only a few counts were recorded for this clone. The chain recombines TRBV7-9 with TRBJ2-7; D uncertain. The length of the CDR3 is 11 residues. The V end lost 3 bases, the J end lost 3 bases, and 3 bases lay between the germline ends. Germline CDR1 and CDR2: SEHNR and FQNEAQ (reference sequence). DNA of the CDR3: TGTGCCAGCAGCTTGAACTACGAGCAGTACTTC. It encodes CASSLNYEQYF. The entire variable domain, with the rest obtained from reference TRBV7-9 and TRBJ2-7, is as follows: DTGVSQNPRHKITKRGQNVTFRCDPISEHNRLYWYRQTLGQGPEFLTYFQNEAQLEKSRLLSDRFSAERPKGSFSTLEIQRTEQGDSAMYLCASSLNYEQYFGPGTRLTVT.

The table lists this clone with a few counts. J is TRBJ1-3 and V is TRBV7-2, with 8 bases aligning to TRBD1. The germline V gene has CDR1 SGHTA and CDR2 FQGNSA. The CDR3 sequence is 15 residues long. V lost 3 bases, J lost 5 bases, and 6 bases stayed unmatched. CDR3: CASSFSRDRRNTIYF. In nucleotides, the CDR3 is TGTGCCAGCAGCTTTTCCCGGGACAGGAGAAACACCATATATTTT.

This clone was observed many times. This sequence joins TRBV25-1 and TRBJ2-7; 7 nucleotides match TRBD1. Unmatched junction bases numbered 4, after V lost 6 bases and J lost 2 bases. Germline V gene lookup returns CDR1 MGHDK and CDR2 SYGVNS. The CDR3 spans 13 residues. The CDR3 reads CASRPGTAYEQYF. The CDR3 DNA follows: TGTGCCAGCAGGCCCGGGACAGCCTACGAGCAGTACTTC.